This paragraph covers one TCR beta chain sequence. Its cognate antigen is unknown. Germline CDR1 reads SGDLS; CDR2 reads YYNGEE. The CDR3 length is 15 residues. Trimming took off 5 bases at V and 3 bases at J, with 18 bases between the two ends. The sample is drawn from a study of T cells in localized non-small cell lung cancer. Whole-study results and caveats: There were a median around 57 of the top 100 tumor clones appearing in adjacent lung.

TCRdb's table, derived via immunoSEQ multiplex PCR, lists solely in-frame clones and lacks some. The repertoire holds some 1,400 clones, with approximately 17% as singletons. The chain recombines TRBV9 with TRBJ2-7; TRBD1 might be the D (6 bases). The receptor was isolated from a woman between 35 and 75 years old with stage I lung adenocarcinoma. Sample: lung tumor tissue, taken before any cancer treatment. For the CDR3, the DNA is TGTGCCAGCAGTGAGGTACTCCTACAGGGCTACGAGCAGTACTTC. It is translated as CASSEVLLQGYEQYF.